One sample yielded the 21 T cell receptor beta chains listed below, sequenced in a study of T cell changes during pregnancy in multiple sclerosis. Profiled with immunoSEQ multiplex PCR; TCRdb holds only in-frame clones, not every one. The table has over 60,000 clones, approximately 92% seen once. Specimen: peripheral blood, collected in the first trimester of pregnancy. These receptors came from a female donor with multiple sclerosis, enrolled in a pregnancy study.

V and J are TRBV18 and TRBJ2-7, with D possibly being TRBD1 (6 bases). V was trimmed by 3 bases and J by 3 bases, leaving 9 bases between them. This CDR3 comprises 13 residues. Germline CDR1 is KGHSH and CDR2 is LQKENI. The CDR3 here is CASSPTDSYEQYF. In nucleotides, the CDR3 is TGTGCCAGCTCACCTACGGACAGCTACGAGCAGTACTTC. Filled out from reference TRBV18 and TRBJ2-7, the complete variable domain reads NAGVMQNPRHLVRRRGQEARLRCSPMKGHSHVYWYRQLPEEGLKFMVYLQKENIIDESGMPKERFSAEFPKEGPSILRIQQVVRGDSAAYFCASSPTDSYEQYFGPGTRLTVT.

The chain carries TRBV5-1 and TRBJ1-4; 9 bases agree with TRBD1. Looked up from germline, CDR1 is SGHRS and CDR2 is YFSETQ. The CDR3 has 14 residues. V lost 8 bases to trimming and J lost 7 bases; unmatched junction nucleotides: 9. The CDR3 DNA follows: TGCGCCAGTCATGCCGGGACAGGGCGTGAAAAACTGTTTTTT. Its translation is CASHAGTGREKLFF.

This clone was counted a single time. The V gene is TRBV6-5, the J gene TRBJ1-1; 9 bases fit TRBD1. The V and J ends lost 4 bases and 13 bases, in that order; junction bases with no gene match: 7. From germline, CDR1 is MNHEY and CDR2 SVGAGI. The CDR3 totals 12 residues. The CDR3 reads CASSSGTGSGFF. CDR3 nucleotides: TGTGCCAGCAGTTCCGGGACAGGGTCAGGTTTCTTT.

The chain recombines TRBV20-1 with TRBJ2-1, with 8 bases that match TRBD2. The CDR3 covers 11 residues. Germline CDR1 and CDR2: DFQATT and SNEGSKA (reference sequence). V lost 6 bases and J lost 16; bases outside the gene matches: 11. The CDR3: CSATPGTSRFF. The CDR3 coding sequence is TGCAGTGCCACCCCTGGGACTAGTCGCTTCTTC.

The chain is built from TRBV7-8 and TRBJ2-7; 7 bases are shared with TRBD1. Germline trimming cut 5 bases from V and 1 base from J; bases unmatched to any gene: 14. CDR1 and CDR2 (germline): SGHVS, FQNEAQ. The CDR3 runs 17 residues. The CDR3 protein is CASSPLAGQGVSYEQYF. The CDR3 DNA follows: TGTGCCAGCAGCCCCCTGGCAGGGCAGGGGGTTTCCTACGAGCAGTACTTC.

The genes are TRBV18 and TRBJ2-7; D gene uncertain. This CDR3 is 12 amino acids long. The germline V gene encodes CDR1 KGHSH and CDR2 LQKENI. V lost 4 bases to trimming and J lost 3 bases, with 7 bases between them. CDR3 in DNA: TGTGCCAGCTCACTGGAGAACTACGAGCAGTACTTC. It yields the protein CASSLENYEQYF.

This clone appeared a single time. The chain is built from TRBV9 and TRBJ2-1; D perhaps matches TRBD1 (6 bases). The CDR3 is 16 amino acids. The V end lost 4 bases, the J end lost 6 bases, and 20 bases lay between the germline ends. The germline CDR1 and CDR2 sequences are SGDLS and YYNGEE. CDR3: CASSPLPSTGANEQFF. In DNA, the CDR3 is TGTGCCAGCAGCCCACTACCCTCGACAGGAGCCAATGAGCAGTTCTTC.

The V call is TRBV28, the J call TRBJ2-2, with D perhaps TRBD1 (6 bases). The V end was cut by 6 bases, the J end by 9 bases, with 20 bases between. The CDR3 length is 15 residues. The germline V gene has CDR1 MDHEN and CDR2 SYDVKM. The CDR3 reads CASSEPGTTTRELFF. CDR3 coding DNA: TGTGCCAGCAGCGAACCCGGGACAACCACAAGGGAGCTGTTTTTT.

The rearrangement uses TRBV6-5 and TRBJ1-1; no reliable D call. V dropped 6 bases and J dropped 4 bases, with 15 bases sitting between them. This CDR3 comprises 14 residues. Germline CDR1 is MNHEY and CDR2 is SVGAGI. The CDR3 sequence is CASRVGERVTEAFF. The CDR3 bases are TGTGCCAGCAGGGTAGGTGAGAGGGTCACTGAAGCTTTCTTT.

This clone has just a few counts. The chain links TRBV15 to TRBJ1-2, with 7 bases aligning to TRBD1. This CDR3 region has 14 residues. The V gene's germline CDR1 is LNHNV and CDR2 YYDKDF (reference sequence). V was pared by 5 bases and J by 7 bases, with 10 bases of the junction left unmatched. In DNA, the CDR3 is TGTGCCACCAGCCCTCGATCGACAGGGCTTGGCTACACCTTC. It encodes CATSPRSTGLGYTF. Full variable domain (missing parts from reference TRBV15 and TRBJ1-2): DAMVIQNPRYQVTQFGKPVTLSCSQTLNHNVMYWYQQKSSQAPKLLFHYYDKDFNNEADTPDNFQSRRPNTSFCFLDIRSPGLGDTAMYLCATSPRSTGLGYTFGSGTRLTVV.

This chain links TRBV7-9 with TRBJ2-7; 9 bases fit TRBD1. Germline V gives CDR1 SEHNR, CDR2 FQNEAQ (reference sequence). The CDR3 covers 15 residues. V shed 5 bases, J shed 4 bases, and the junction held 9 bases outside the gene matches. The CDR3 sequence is CASSVSGTGIYEQYF. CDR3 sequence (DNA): TGTGCCAGCAGCGTATCCGGGACAGGGATATACGAGCAGTACTTC. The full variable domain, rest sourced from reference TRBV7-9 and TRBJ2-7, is DTGVSQNPRHKITKRGQNVTFRCDPISEHNRLYWYRQTLGQGPEFLTYFQNEAQLEKSRLLSDRFSAERPKGSFSTLEIQRTEQGDSAMYLCASSVSGTGIYEQYFGPGTRLTVT.

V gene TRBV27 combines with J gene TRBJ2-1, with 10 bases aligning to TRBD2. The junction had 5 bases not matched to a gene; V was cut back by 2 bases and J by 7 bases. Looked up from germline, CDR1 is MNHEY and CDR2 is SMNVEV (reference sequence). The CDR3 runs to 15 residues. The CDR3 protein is CASSLRASGRNEQFF. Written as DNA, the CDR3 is TGTGCCAGCAGTTTAAGGGCTAGCGGGAGAAATGAGCAGTTCTTC.

CDR3 sequence reads: CASSEPTVSGNTIYF. DNA of the CDR3: TGCGCCAGCAGTGAGCCGACAGTTTCTGGAAACACCATATATTTT. This chain uses TRBV10-2 with TRBJ1-3; possibly TRBD1 for D (5 bases). This CDR3 spans 15 amino acids. In germline, CDR1 is WSHSY, CDR2 SAAADI. Trimming removed 2 bases at V and 1 base at J, with 9 bases between.

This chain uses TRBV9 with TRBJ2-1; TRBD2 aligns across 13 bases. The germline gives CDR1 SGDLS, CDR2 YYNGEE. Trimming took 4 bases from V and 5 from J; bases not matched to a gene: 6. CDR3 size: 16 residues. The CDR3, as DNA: TGTGCCAGCAGCCTCCGACTAGCGGGAGGTCACAATGAGCAGTTCTTC. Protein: CASSLRLAGGHNEQFF.

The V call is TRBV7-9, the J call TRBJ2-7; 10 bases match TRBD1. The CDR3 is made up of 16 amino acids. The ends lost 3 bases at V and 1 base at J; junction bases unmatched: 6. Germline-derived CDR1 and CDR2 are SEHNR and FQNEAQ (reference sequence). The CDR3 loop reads CASSLTGGAKSYEQYF. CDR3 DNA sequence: TGTGCCAGCAGCTTGACAGGGGGCGCAAAGTCCTACGAGCAGTACTTC.

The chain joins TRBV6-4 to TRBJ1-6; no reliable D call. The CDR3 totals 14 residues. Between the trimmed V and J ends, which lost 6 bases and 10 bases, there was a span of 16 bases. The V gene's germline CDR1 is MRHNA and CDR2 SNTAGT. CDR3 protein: CASSRSGEKSPLHF. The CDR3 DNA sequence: TGTGCCAGCAGCCGGTCCGGGGAAAAATCACCCCTCCACTTT.

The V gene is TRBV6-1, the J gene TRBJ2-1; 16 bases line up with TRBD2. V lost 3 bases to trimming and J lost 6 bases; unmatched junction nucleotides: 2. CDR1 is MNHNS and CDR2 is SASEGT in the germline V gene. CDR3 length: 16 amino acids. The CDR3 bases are TGTGCCAGCAGTGACGGGACTAGCGGGAGGGGCAATGAGCAGTTCTTC. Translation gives CASSDGTSGRGNEQFF.

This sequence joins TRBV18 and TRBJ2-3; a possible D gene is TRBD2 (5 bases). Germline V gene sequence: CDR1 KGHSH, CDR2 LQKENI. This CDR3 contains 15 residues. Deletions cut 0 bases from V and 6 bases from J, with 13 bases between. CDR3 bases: TGTGCCAGCTCACCACCTTCAACTAGGCACGATACGCAGTATTTT. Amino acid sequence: CASSPPSTRHDTQYF. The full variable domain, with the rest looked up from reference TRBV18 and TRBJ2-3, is NAGVMQNPRHLVRRRGQEARLRCSPMKGHSHVYWYRQLPEEGLKFMVYLQKENIIDESGMPKERFSAEFPKEGPSILRIQQVVRGDSAAYFCASSPPSTRHDTQYFGPGTRLTVL.

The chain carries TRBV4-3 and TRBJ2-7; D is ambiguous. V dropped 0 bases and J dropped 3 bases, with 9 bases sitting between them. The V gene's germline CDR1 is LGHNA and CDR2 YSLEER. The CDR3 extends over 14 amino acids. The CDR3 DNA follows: TGCGCCAGCAGCCAAGAACCCGGTGGCTACGAGCAGTACTTC. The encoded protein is CASSQEPGGYEQYF.

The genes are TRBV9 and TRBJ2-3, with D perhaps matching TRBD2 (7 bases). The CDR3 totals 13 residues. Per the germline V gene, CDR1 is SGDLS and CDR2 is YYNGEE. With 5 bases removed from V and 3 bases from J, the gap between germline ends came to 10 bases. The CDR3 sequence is CASSGGATDTQYF. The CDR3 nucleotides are TGTGCCAGCAGTGGGGGGGCAACAGATACGCAGTATTTT. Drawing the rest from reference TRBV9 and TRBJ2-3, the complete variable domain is DSGVTQTPKHLITATGQRVTLRCSPRSGDLSVYWYQQSLDQGLQFLIQYYNGEERAKGNILERFSAQQFPDLHSELNLSSLELGDSALYFCASSGGATDTQYFGPGTRLTVL.

The CDR3, as DNA: TGTGCCAGCAGCTCCGAACCAGGGGGCCTGGATGGCTACACCTTC. Translation: CASSSEPGGLDGYTF. The chain recombines TRBV5-4 with TRBJ1-2; TRBD1 matches at 8 bases. This CDR3 region has 15 residues. The V gene end was trimmed by 3 bases and the J gene end by 6 bases; junction bases not matched to a gene: 10. Germline CDR1 reads SGHNT; CDR2 reads YYREEE (reference sequence).